This TCR beta chain was identified during a study of cytotoxic CD8 clonotypes in ibrutinib-treated CLL. Looking at the study overall: Response samples were obtained once patients had received a median about 12 months of treatment, range 6 to 36.

J was trimmed by 2 bases and V by 4 bases; bases with no gene match: 13. The germline V gene has CDR1 MNHNS and CDR2 SASEGT. The length of the CDR3 is 18 residues. In regard to this clone: The antigen remains undetermined.

Study results and caveats: Clonality rose at ibrutinib response, held steady in sustained remission, and fell toward baseline at progression.

The table came from immunoSEQ multiplex PCR; TCRdb's copy has only in-frame clones and leaves some out. Among under 200,000 clones listed, 81% were seen once. The sample here was PBMCs, taken after 12 months of ibrutinib treatment. This receptor was taken from a human donor with chronic lymphocytic leukemia. The gene calls are TRBV6-1 and TRBJ1-4; 7 positions match TRBD1. The CDR3 is CASSGTGQRGGTNEKLFF. DNA of the CDR3: TGTGCCAGCAGTGGGACAGGCCAAAGAGGGGGGACTAATGAAAAACTGTTTTTT.